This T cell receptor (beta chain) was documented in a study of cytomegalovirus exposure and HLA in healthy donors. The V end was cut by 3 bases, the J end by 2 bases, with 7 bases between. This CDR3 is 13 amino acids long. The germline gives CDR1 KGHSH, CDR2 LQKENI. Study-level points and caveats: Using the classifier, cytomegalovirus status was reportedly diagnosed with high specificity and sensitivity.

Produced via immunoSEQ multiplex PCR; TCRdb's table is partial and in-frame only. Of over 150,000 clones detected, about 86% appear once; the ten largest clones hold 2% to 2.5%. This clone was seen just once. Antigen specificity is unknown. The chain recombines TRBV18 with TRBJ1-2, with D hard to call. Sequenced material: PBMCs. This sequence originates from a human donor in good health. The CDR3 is CASSPARNYGYTF. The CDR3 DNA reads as TGTGCCAGCTCACCGGCCAGGAACTATGGCTACACCTTC.